A single sample is the source of the 31 T cell receptor beta chains below, sequenced in a study of T cell responses to AZD1222 COVID-19 vaccine. The repertoire was sequenced with immunoSEQ multiplex PCR; TCRdb's copy has only in-frame clones and lacks some. This sample carries roughly 55,000 clones, nearly 90% of them seen once, and the ten largest clones take 3.9%. The source was peripheral blood, collected on day 0 of AZD1222 vaccination. All receptors derive from an adult in good health.

The rearrangement links TRBV6-1 to TRBJ2-5, with a tentative D call TRBD1 (5 bases). In germline, CDR1 is MNHNS, CDR2 SASEGT. The CDR3 covers 15 residues. The V end was cut by 1 base, the J end by 2 bases, with 11 bases between. CDR3 region: CASSEGQGFQETQYF. Here the CDR3 DNA reads TGTGCCAGCAGTGAAGGCCAGGGCTTTCAAGAGACCCAGTACTTC.

This sequence joins TRBV29-1 and TRBJ2-7; 7 bases are shared with TRBD1. From germline, CDR1 is SQVTM and CDR2 ANQGSEA. V dropped 7 bases and J dropped 5; count of bases not matched to a gene: 11. The CDR3 is made up of 13 amino acids. CDR3 nucleotide sequence: TGCAGCGGAGGCCGGGACAGCCTCGACGAGCAGTACTTC. It codes for CSGGRDSLDEQYF.

The genes are TRBV6-1 and TRBJ2-7; D unresolved. Trimming left V 1 base short and J 4 bases short, with 5 bases between. The CDR3 consists of 12 residues. The germline gives CDR1 MNHNS, CDR2 SASEGT. In DNA, the CDR3 is TGTGCCAGCAGTGAAGTGGGTTACGAGCAGTACTTC. This gives the protein CASSEVGYEQYF.

The CDR3 protein is CASSQDRVGSPLHF. CDR3 DNA sequence: TGTGCCAGCAGCCAAGATAGGGTAGGGTCACCCCTCCACTTT. The gene calls are TRBV14 and TRBJ1-6; D remains ambiguous. The CDR3 is 14 residues long. Germline V gives CDR1 SGHDN, CDR2 FVKESK. The germline V and J ends were trimmed by 0 bases and 10 bases, with 10 bases remaining between them.

The J gene is TRBJ1-6, the V gene TRBV6-5, with 7 bases matching TRBD1. The CDR3 extends over 15 amino acids. CDR1 and CDR2 from the germline V gene are MNHEY and SVGAGI. Germline trimming cut 6 bases from V and 4 bases from J; bases unmatched to any gene: 6. CDR3 nucleotides: TGTGCCAGCAGGACAGGGATGGGTTATAATTCACCCCTCCACTTT. Translating gives CASRTGMGYNSPLHF.

In DNA, the CDR3 is TGTGCCAGCAGGTCCGGGACTGTGAACACCGGGGAGCTGTTTTTT. Residues: CASRSGTVNTGELFF. The chain recombines TRBV6-5 with TRBJ2-2, with D possibly being TRBD2 (6 bases). This CDR3 spans 15 amino acids. From germline, CDR1 is MNHEY and CDR2 SVGAGI. Trimming took 6 bases from V and 1 from J, leaving 12 bases between them.

This clone was picked up a small number of times. The chain uses TRBV5-4 and TRBJ2-1, with D possibly called TRBD1 or TRBD2 (6 bases each). The CDR3 runs to 12 residues. Germline-derived CDR1 and CDR2 are SGHNT and YYREEE (reference sequence). V lost 7 bases, J lost 6 bases, and 11 bases lay in between. The CDR3 region is CASGGQGNEQFF. CDR3 nucleotide sequence: TGTGCCAGCGGGGGGCAGGGCAATGAGCAGTTCTTC.

The chain joins TRBV28 to TRBJ1-2; D unclear. CDR3 length: 14 residues. V lost 2 bases to trimming and J lost 1 base, with 8 bases between them. Germline V gene data show CDR1 as MDHEN and CDR2 as SYDVKM. The CDR3 nucleotides read TGTGCCAGCAGTTTAACCAGCATTAACTATGGCTACACCTTC. This gives the protein CASSLTSINYGYTF.

This rearrangement joins TRBV7-5 to TRBJ2-7; TRBD1 is the table's D call and was not checked against the DNA. TRBV7-5 is an annotated pseudogene. The CDR3 sequence is 15 residues long. The CDR3 protein is CVRSLGPGTFYEQYF. Here the CDR3 DNA reads TGTGTCAGAAGCTTGGGGCCCGGGACATTTTACGAGCAGTACTTC.

The V call is TRBV7-6, the J call TRBJ2-3; D perhaps matches TRBD1 (5 bases). The germline V gene has CDR1 SGHVS and CDR2 FNYEAQ. V gave up 2 bases and J gave up 0 bases, with 15 bases separating them. This CDR3 is built from 17 residues. The CDR3 loop reads CASSLWGRDLSTDTQYF. For the CDR3, the DNA is TGTGCCAGCAGCTTATGGGGCCGAGACTTAAGCACAGATACGCAGTATTTT.

V usage is TRBV19 and J usage is TRBJ1-3; D is ambiguous. Trimming took 3 bases from V and 2 from J, leaving 8 bases between them. The CDR3 has 14 residues. Germline V CDR1 and CDR2: LNHDA, SQIVND (reference sequence). As DNA, the CDR3 is TGTGCCAGTAGTATGCGGGGAGCTGGAAACACCATATATTTT. It is translated as CASSMRGAGNTIYF.

The chain employs TRBV7-2 and TRBJ2-7, with 7 nucleotides matching TRBD1. Looked up from germline, CDR1 is SGHTA and CDR2 is FQGNSA. The CDR3 loop spans 14 amino acids. V lost 5 bases, J lost 3 bases, and 7 bases stayed unmatched. CDR3 loop: CASSVSDRFYEQYF. The CDR3 nucleotides read TGTGCCAGCAGCGTCTCGGACAGGTTCTACGAGCAGTACTTC. The variable domain in full, with the rest retrieved from reference TRBV7-2 and TRBJ2-7, is GAGVSQSPSNKVTEKGKDVELRCDPISGHTALYWYRQSLGQGLEFLIYFQGNSAPDKSGLPSDRFSAERTGGSVSTLTIQRTQQEDSAVYLCASSVSDRFYEQYFGPGTRLTVT.

The gene calls are TRBV3-1 (or the pseudogene TRBV3-2) and TRBJ1-4; D perhaps matches TRBD1 (5 bases). V gave up 3 bases and J gave up 7 bases, with 12 bases separating them. CDR3 length: 14 residues. Germline values: CDR1 LGHDT, CDR2 YNNKEL (reference sequence). The CDR3 region has the DNA TGTGCCAGCAGCCAGGGGGGGAAAGGTGAAAAACTGTTTTTT. Translated: CASSQGGKGEKLFF.

The chain has TRBV2 and TRBJ2-3; D unresolved. Trimming removed 7 bases at V and 6 bases at J, with 20 bases between. Germline V lookup: CDR1 SNHLY, CDR2 FYNNEI. The CDR3 length is 15 residues. CDR3 sequence: CASMAAVYPGDTQYF. The CDR3 nucleotides are TGTGCCAGCATGGCAGCAGTTTATCCTGGGGATACGCAGTATTTT.

The chain joins TRBV7-8 to TRBJ2-3; 10 bases are a match to TRBD1. Germline CDR1 and CDR2: SGHVS and FQNEAQ. The junction had 2 bases not matched to a gene; V was cut back by 3 bases and J by 5 bases. The CDR3 is 14 residues long. The CDR3 sequence is CASSLDRGGDTQYF. The DNA for the CDR3 is TGTGCCAGCAGCTTGGACAGGGGGGGAGATACGCAGTATTTT.

The chain uses TRBV19 and TRBJ1-2; D is ambiguous. V lost 2 bases, J lost 7 bases, and 8 bases lay in between. The germline V gene has CDR1 LNHDA and CDR2 SQIVND (reference sequence). CDR3 length equals 12 residues. This CDR3 reads CASSITNSGYTF. In DNA, the CDR3 is TGTGCCAGTAGTATAACTAATAGTGGCTACACCTTC.

The chain employs TRBV7-8 and TRBJ1-1; tentatively, D is TRBD1 (5 bases). This CDR3 region has 16 residues. V gave up 4 bases and J gave up 1 base, with 16 bases separating them. Germline CDR1 reads SGHVS; CDR2 reads FQNEAQ. DNA for the CDR3: TGTGCCAGCAGCTCCTCCGGGGCCGGAGGGAACACTGAAGCTTTCTTT. It translates to CASSSSGAGGNTEAFF.

The rearrangement joins TRBV6-5 to TRBJ2-1, with 10 bases identical to TRBD1. Germline CDR1 is MNHEY and CDR2 is SVGAGI. V trimming: 5 bases; J trimming: 7 bases; junction bases outside the gene matches: 5. The CDR3 extends over 14 amino acids. The CDR3 nucleotides are TGTGCCAGCAGTCGGACAGGGGGAACGAATGAGCAGTTCTTC. Protein: CASSRTGGTNEQFF.

The chain uses TRBV19 and TRBJ2-7; 9 bases align to TRBD1. CDR3 length: 15 residues. Per germline, CDR1 LNHDA and CDR2 SQIVND (reference sequence). Trimming at V came to 6 bases and at J to 3 bases, leaving 9 bases not matched to a gene. Here the CDR3 reads CASRTGQGPLYEQYF. CDR3 DNA sequence: TGTGCCAGTAGGACAGGACAGGGGCCTCTCTACGAGCAGTACTTC.

The CDR3 DNA is TGCGCCAGCAGTCAATTGGGCGGGACAGGGGTGGATACGCAGTATTTT. Translation: CASSQLGGTGVDTQYF. The V gene is TRBV23-1, the J gene TRBJ2-3; the match to TRBD1 covers 10 bases. TRBV23-1 is placed among ORFs of uncertain function. The CDR3 is 16 amino acids. V was clipped by 1 base and J by 6 bases; unmatched bases: 7.

The chain recombines TRBV6-5 with TRBJ1-1; no firm D call. This CDR3 spans 11 amino acids. With 7 bases removed from V and 6 bases from J, the gap between germline ends came to 9 bases. CDR1 and CDR2 (germline): MNHEY, SVGAGI. CDR3 nucleotides: TGTGCCAGCACAAACGGGGCTGAAGCTTTCTTT. The encoded protein is CASTNGAEAFF.

The V and J genes are TRBV3-1 (or the pseudogene TRBV3-2) and TRBJ2-7; 7 positions agree with TRBD1. Germline V gene lookup returns CDR1 LGHDT and CDR2 YNNKEL (reference sequence). CDR3 size: 14 residues. J was trimmed by 1 base and V by 4 bases; bases with no gene match: 4. The CDR3 DNA sequence: TGTGCCAGCAGCCTAGGGGGCCTGTCCTACGAGCAGTACTTC. Protein: CASSLGGLSYEQYF.

The chain employs TRBV5-1 and TRBJ2-2; the match to TRBD2 covers 11 bases. CDR3 length equals 15 residues. Germline lookup yields CDR1 SGHRS and CDR2 YFSETQ. Trimming at V came to 0 bases and at J to 6 bases, leaving 1 base not matched to a gene. CDR3 sequence reads: CASSLVGLAAGELFF. The CDR3 coding sequence is TGCGCCAGCAGCTTGGTGGGACTAGCGGCCGGGGAGCTGTTTTTT.

This clone was observed once. J is TRBJ2-3 and V is TRBV28; 10 bases fit TRBD2. There are 17 residues in the CDR3. V lost 3 bases, J lost 4 bases, and 10 bases stayed unmatched. Per germline, CDR1 MDHEN and CDR2 SYDVKM. The CDR3 is CASSFSASGGFADTQYF. The CDR3 region has the DNA TGTGCCAGCAGTTTTTCAGCTAGCGGGGGCTTCGCAGATACGCAGTATTTT.

The V and J genes are TRBV3-1 (or the pseudogene TRBV3-2) and TRBJ1-2, with D tentatively TRBD1 (5 bases). CDR1 LGHDT and CDR2 YNNKEL come from the germline V gene (reference sequence). V was shortened by 2 bases and J by 6 bases, with 7 bases between the two germline ends. The CDR3 length is 12 residues. CDR3: CASSQRGNGYTF. DNA of the CDR3: TGTGCCAGCAGCCAAAGGGGTAATGGCTACACCTTC.

This sequence joins TRBV6-6 and TRBJ2-7, with 7 bases fitting TRBD1. J gave up 2 bases and V 0 bases, and 1 base lay outside the gene matches. CDR1 is MNHNY and CDR2 is SVGAGI in the germline V gene (reference sequence). The CDR3 totals 14 residues. This chain's CDR3 is CASSYSTGPYEQYF. The CDR3 coding sequence is TGTGCCAGCAGTTACTCGACAGGGCCCTACGAGCAGTACTTC.

This clone was counted only a few times. The chain recombines TRBV4-2 with TRBJ2-7; 12 nucleotides match TRBD2. V lost 0 bases and J lost 4; bases outside the gene matches: 7. The CDR3 has 17 amino acids. The germline V gene encodes CDR1 LGHNA and CDR2 YNFKEQ. CDR3 amino acids: CASSQETGLAGTYEQYF. For the CDR3, the DNA is TGTGCCAGCAGCCAAGAGACGGGACTAGCGGGCACATACGAGCAGTACTTC.

V and J are TRBV6-1 and TRBJ2-5; D is uncertain. This CDR3 is built from 14 residues. The V end was cut by 2 bases, the J end by 5 bases, with 12 bases between. CDR1 is MNHNS and CDR2 is SASEGT in the germline V gene. CDR3 nucleotide sequence: TGTGCCAGCAGTGAAATGGGCGGCAGTGAGACCCAGTACTTC. This translates into CASSEMGGSETQYF.

V and J are TRBV28 and TRBJ2-2, with 9 bases aligning to TRBD1. Germline V CDR1 and CDR2: MDHEN, SYDVKM. The J segment lost 5 bases and the V segment lost 4 bases, leaving 5 bases of the junction unmatched. The CDR3 has 15 residues. CDR3 amino acids: CASSSRQGVTGELFF. The CDR3 DNA follows: TGTGCCAGCAGTTCCCGACAGGGGGTGACCGGGGAGCTGTTTTTT.

As DNA, the CDR3 is TGTGCCAGCCGAGAAGGGGATGGTGGCTACACCTTC. Its translation: CASREGDGGYTF. This chain connects TRBV25-1 to TRBJ1-2; the D gene is possibly TRBD1 (5 bases). CDR3 size: 12 residues. CDR1 is MGHDK and CDR2 is SYGVNS in the germline V gene. With 8 bases removed from V and 7 bases from J, the gap between germline ends came to 14 bases.

The V call is TRBV4-3, the J call TRBJ2-7; 7 bases fit TRBD1. The germline V gene encodes CDR1 LGHNA and CDR2 YSLEER. The CDR3 loop spans 15 amino acids. V lost 4 bases to trimming and J lost 0 bases; unmatched junction nucleotides: 6. In DNA, the CDR3 is TGCGCCAGCAGCCCCCAACGGGACAGCTCCTACGAGCAGTACTTC. Protein sequence: CASSPQRDSSYEQYF.